Below are 20 T cell receptor beta chains sequenced from a single sample in a study of OX40 agonist ivuxolimab in advanced cancers. Profiling relied on immunoSEQ multiplex PCR, and the TCRdb table lists in-frame clones only, not all of them. Among tens of thousands of clones, over 80% were seen once, and the ten largest hold around 3.5%. The sample in question was CD4+ or CD8+ T cells sorted from blood, obtained in a trial of the OX40 agonist ivuxolimab. The receptors originated from an adult with an advanced solid tumor such as melanoma, head and neck, liver or kidney cancer.

The V call is TRBV5-1, the J call TRBJ2-7; tentatively, D is TRBD2 (5 bases). Germline CDR1 and CDR2: SGHRS and YFSETQ. CDR3 length equals 13 residues. Trimming stripped 3 bases from V and 1 base from J, with 8 bases between. As DNA, the CDR3 is TGCGCCAGCAGCTCGGAGGCTTCCTACGAGCAGTACTTC. Translated, it gives CASSSEASYEQYF.

This clone appeared once. The rearrangement uses TRBV4-1 and TRBJ2-5; D may be TRBD2 (5 bases). Per the germline V gene, CDR1 is MGHRA and CDR2 is YSYEKL. Trimming pared 2 bases from V and 3 bases from J, leaving 10 bases between. The length of the CDR3 is 14 residues. CDR3 in amino acids: CASSQQGLEETQYF. The DNA for the CDR3 is TGCGCCAGCAGCCAACAAGGACTGGAAGAGACCCAGTACTTC.

The chain has TRBV29-1 and TRBJ2-1, with 9 bases matching TRBD1. V trimming: 4 bases; J trimming: 9 bases; junction bases outside the gene matches: 10. CDR3 size: 14 residues. Germline lookup yields CDR1 SQVTM and CDR2 ANQGSEA. CDR3 region: CSVGYRDREGEQFF. CDR3 nucleotides: TGCAGCGTTGGGTACCGGGACAGGGAGGGTGAGCAGTTCTTC.

The CDR3 loop is CASSLAQGLWNEQFF. The CDR3 DNA reads as TGTGCCAGCAGCTTAGCGCAGGGCTTGTGGAATGAGCAGTTCTTC. The chain is built from TRBV7-2 and TRBJ2-1; D possibly corresponds to TRBD1 (5 bases). Per germline, CDR1 SGHTA and CDR2 FQGNSA. The CDR3 has 15 amino acids. V was cut by 0 bases and J by 7 bases, with 13 bases left in between. The full variable domain, rest sourced from reference TRBV7-2 and TRBJ2-1, is GAGVSQSPSNKVTEKGKDVELRCDPISGHTALYWYRQSLGQGLEFLIYFQGNSAPDKSGLPSDRFSAERTGGSVSTLTIQRTQQEDSAVYLCASSLAQGLWNEQFFGPGTRLTVL.

CDR3 nucleotides: TGTGCCAGCAGAACGGGACAGGGCTACAATGAGCAGTTCTTC. Protein sequence: CASRTGQGYNEQFF. This rearrangement joins TRBV28 to TRBJ2-1; TRBD1 aligns across 9 bases. The germline gives CDR1 MDHEN, CDR2 SYDVKM. There are 14 residues in the CDR3. V lost 6 bases, J lost 3 bases, and 3 bases stayed unmatched. Full variable domain (outside the CDR3, taken from reference TRBV28 and TRBJ2-1): DVKVTQSSRYLVKRTGEKVFLECVQDMDHENMFWYRQDPGLGLRLIYFSYDVKMKEKGDIPEGYSVSREKKERFSLILESASTNQTSMYLCASRTGQGYNEQFFGPGTRLTVL.

The V gene is TRBV5-1, the J gene TRBJ2-7; D is perhaps TRBD1 (5 bases). CDR3 length: 15 amino acids. Germline V gene data show CDR1 as SGHRS and CDR2 as YFSETQ. V shed 4 bases and J shed 1 base, with 15 bases lying between them. The CDR3 bases are TGCGCCAGCAGCCCAGGGTCGGTGGGATCCTACGAGCAGTACTTC. Translated: CASSPGSVGSYEQYF.

The V and J genes are TRBV11-3 and TRBJ2-3; no clear D gene. V lost 6 bases and J lost 6, with 10 bases in between. This CDR3 has 12 amino acids. Per the germline V gene, CDR1 is SGHNT and CDR2 is YENEEA. The CDR3 protein is CASSVPGDTQYF. The CDR3 region has the DNA TGTGCCAGCAGTGTCCCGGGTGATACGCAGTATTTT. Combining the CDR3 with reference TRBV11-3 and TRBJ2-3 gives the whole variable domain EAGVVQSPRYKIIEKKQPVAFWCNPISGHNTLYWYLQNLGQGPELLIRYENEEAVDDSQLPKDRFSAERLKGVDSTLKIQPAELGDSAVYLCASSVPGDTQYFGPGTRLTVL.

This clone has more than one count but fewer than ten. The J gene is TRBJ1-3, the V gene TRBV28; no clear D gene. This CDR3 spans 11 amino acids. Trimming left V 2 bases short and J 7 bases short, with 3 bases between. Germline-derived CDR1 and CDR2 are MDHEN and SYDVKM. The CDR3 coding sequence is TGTGCCAGCAGTTTACTGAACACCATATATTTT. Translation gives CASSLLNTIYF.

The J gene is TRBJ1-4, the V gene TRBV9; maybe TRBD1 (5 bases). Between the trimmed V and J ends, which lost 0 bases and 0 bases, there was a span of 15 bases. The germline CDR1 and CDR2 sequences are SGDLS and YYNGEE. CDR3 size: 18 residues. CDR3 nucleotides: TGTGCCAGCAGCGTAGACGGGGCCTATCCATCAACTAATGAAAAACTGTTTTTT. This sequence encodes CASSVDGAYPSTNEKLFF.

This rearrangement joins TRBV5-1 to TRBJ2-5; D perhaps matches TRBD2 (5 bases). The CDR3 totals 14 residues. V was shortened by 4 bases and J by 5 bases, with 15 bases between the two germline ends. Germline V CDR1 and CDR2: SGHRS, YFSETQ. The CDR3 reads CASSPGSERETQYF. CDR3 nucleotides: TGCGCCAGCAGCCCCGGTTCCGAGCGGGAGACCCAGTACTTC.

The count of this clone is one. V and J are TRBV10-2 and TRBJ2-5, with 10 bases lining up with TRBD1. Germline V gene sequence: CDR1 WSHSY, CDR2 SAAADI. V was clipped by 4 bases and J by 2 bases; unmatched bases: 13. There are 18 residues in the CDR3. The CDR3 here is CASSGQGARTSRQETQYF. The CDR3 coding sequence is TGCGCCAGCAGTGGACAGGGGGCTCGTACGTCAAGGCAAGAGACCCAGTACTTC.

This clone was counted between two and nine times. The rearrangement links TRBV2 to TRBJ1-6; no clear D gene. CDR1 is SNHLY and CDR2 is FYNNEI in the germline V gene. V lost 6 bases, J lost 0 bases, and 9 bases lay in between. The CDR3 covers 15 residues. CDR3 protein: CASSQEFSYNSPLHF. CDR3 nucleotide sequence: TGTGCCAGCAGCCAGGAATTCTCCTATAATTCACCCCTCCACTTT. Full variable domain (missing parts from reference TRBV2 and TRBJ1-6): EPEVTQTPSHQVTQMGQEVILRCVPISNHLYFYWYRQILGQKVEFLVSFYNNEISEKSEIFDDQFSVERPDGSNFTLKIRSTKLEDSAMYFCASSQEFSYNSPLHFGNGTRLTVT.

The V call is TRBV19, the J call TRBJ1-5; TRBD1 agrees at 9 bases. V was clipped by 3 bases and J by 2 bases; unmatched bases: 5. Germline CDR1 LNHDA, CDR2 SQIVND (reference sequence). The CDR3 is 16 residues long. The CDR3, as DNA: TGTGCCAGTAGTATCACAGGGGGCTATGGCAATCAGCCCCAGCATTTT. This translates into CASSITGGYGNQPQHF.

This clone was seen more than once but under ten times. V and J are TRBV10-2 and TRBJ1-2, with D possibly matching TRBD1 (6 bases). Trimming stripped 0 bases from V and 9 bases from J, with 20 bases between. CDR1 is WSHSY, CDR2 SAAADI, per germline. The CDR3 totals 16 residues. The CDR3 spells CASSESGQHNYGSYTF. The CDR3 coding sequence is TGCGCCAGCAGTGAGTCTGGACAGCACAACTATGGTAGCTACACCTTC.

The chain employs TRBV2 and TRBJ1-4; 8 bases are shared with TRBD1. The CDR3 length is 12 residues. Germline values: CDR1 SNHLY, CDR2 FYNNEI. The trim removed 7 bases at V and 8 bases at J, leaving 3 bases unmatched. The chain's CDR3 is CASTRQGEKLFF. CDR3 sequence (DNA): TGTGCCAGCACCCGACAGGGGGAAAAACTGTTTTTT.

This clone appeared a few times. The gene calls are TRBV5-1 and TRBJ2-1; TRBD2 is a possible D gene (6 bases). The germline gives CDR1 SGHRS, CDR2 YFSETQ. The CDR3 length is 17 residues. The V gene lost 0 bases and the J gene lost 10 bases, with 23 bases spanning the gap. In DNA, the CDR3 is TGCGCCAGCAGCTTGGGGACTCCGGGACTTCTGTCGACGGAGCAGTTCTTC. It specifies CASSLGTPGLLSTEQFF.

The chain carries TRBV7-2 and TRBJ2-2; TRBD2 agrees at 8 bases. After removal of 2 bases from V and 6 bases from J, the junction contained 17 bases not matched to a gene. The CDR3 has 19 residues. Looked up from germline, CDR1 is SGHTA and CDR2 is FQGNSA. CDR3 DNA: TGTGCCAGCAGCTTAACGGGGGGACTAGTGGGTTTAGTAGCCGGGGAGCTGTTTTTT. It yields the protein CASSLTGGLVGLVAGELFF.

The chain has TRBV13 and TRBJ2-7, with 9 positions matching TRBD2. The CDR3 loop spans 16 amino acids. Trimming cost V 3 bases and J 3 bases; bases outside gene matches: 9. Germline CDR1 is PRHDT and CDR2 is FYEKMQ (reference sequence). CDR3 amino acids: CASSFNLATSGYEQYF. Here the CDR3 DNA reads TGTGCCAGCAGCTTCAACCTTGCGACTAGCGGCTACGAGCAGTACTTC. Full variable domain (outside the CDR3, taken from reference TRBV13 and TRBJ2-7): AAGVIQSPRHLIKEKRETATLKCYPIPRHDTVYWYQQGPGQDPQFLISFYEKMQSDKGSIPDRFSAQQFSDYHSELNMSSLELGDSALYFCASSFNLATSGYEQYFGPGTRLTVT.

This clone was found once. The chain employs TRBV5-1 and TRBJ2-7; 11 nucleotides line up with TRBD2. The J segment lost 1 base and the V segment lost 7 bases, leaving 1 base of the junction unmatched. This CDR3 contains 13 residues. The germline gives CDR1 SGHRS, CDR2 YFSETQ. The DNA of the CDR3 is TGCGCCAGCCGGACTAGCGGGTCCTACGAGCAGTACTTC. Amino acids: CASRTSGSYEQYF.

V gene TRBV2 combines with J gene TRBJ2-1; 8 nucleotides align to TRBD1. The trim removed 4 bases at V and 9 bases at J, leaving 11 bases unmatched. The CDR3 sequence is 15 residues long. In germline, CDR1 is SNHLY, CDR2 FYNNEI. CDR3 region: CASSAGGTPGGEQFF. The CDR3 DNA reads as TGTGCCAGCAGTGCAGGGGGCACCCCGGGCGGTGAGCAGTTCTTC.